Sequencing of this TCR beta chain was carried out in a study of blood T cell repertoires in COVID-19. Study as a whole: Some COVID-19 samples were acute and others convalescent; all came from the United States, Italy and Spain. In each case, the material was cDNA or gDNA derived from T cells, B-cell-depleted T cells, or PBMCs.

Germline values: CDR1 MGHDK, CDR2 SYGVNS. J lost 6 bases, V lost 5 bases, and 6 bases had no gene match. There are 13 residues in the CDR3. Per the original data handling: The authors estimated nucleated cell counts from reference gene primer amplification. Repertoires were generated with immunoSEQ multiplex PCR, while TCRdb's copy carries only in-frame clones and drops some. That table furnishes V, J and clone size, whereas the DNA furnished D and trimming. The sample records roughly 200,000 clones, 88% being singletons. The sample consisted of peripheral blood. The receptor was isolated from a woman in her 30s with acute or convalescent COVID-19. The rearrangement links TRBV25-1 to TRBJ2-7, with 8 nucleotides matching TRBD1. The CDR3 reads CASSSGQVAEQYF. The CDR3 region has the DNA TGTGCCAGCAGTTCGGGACAGGTGGCCGAGCAGTACTTC.